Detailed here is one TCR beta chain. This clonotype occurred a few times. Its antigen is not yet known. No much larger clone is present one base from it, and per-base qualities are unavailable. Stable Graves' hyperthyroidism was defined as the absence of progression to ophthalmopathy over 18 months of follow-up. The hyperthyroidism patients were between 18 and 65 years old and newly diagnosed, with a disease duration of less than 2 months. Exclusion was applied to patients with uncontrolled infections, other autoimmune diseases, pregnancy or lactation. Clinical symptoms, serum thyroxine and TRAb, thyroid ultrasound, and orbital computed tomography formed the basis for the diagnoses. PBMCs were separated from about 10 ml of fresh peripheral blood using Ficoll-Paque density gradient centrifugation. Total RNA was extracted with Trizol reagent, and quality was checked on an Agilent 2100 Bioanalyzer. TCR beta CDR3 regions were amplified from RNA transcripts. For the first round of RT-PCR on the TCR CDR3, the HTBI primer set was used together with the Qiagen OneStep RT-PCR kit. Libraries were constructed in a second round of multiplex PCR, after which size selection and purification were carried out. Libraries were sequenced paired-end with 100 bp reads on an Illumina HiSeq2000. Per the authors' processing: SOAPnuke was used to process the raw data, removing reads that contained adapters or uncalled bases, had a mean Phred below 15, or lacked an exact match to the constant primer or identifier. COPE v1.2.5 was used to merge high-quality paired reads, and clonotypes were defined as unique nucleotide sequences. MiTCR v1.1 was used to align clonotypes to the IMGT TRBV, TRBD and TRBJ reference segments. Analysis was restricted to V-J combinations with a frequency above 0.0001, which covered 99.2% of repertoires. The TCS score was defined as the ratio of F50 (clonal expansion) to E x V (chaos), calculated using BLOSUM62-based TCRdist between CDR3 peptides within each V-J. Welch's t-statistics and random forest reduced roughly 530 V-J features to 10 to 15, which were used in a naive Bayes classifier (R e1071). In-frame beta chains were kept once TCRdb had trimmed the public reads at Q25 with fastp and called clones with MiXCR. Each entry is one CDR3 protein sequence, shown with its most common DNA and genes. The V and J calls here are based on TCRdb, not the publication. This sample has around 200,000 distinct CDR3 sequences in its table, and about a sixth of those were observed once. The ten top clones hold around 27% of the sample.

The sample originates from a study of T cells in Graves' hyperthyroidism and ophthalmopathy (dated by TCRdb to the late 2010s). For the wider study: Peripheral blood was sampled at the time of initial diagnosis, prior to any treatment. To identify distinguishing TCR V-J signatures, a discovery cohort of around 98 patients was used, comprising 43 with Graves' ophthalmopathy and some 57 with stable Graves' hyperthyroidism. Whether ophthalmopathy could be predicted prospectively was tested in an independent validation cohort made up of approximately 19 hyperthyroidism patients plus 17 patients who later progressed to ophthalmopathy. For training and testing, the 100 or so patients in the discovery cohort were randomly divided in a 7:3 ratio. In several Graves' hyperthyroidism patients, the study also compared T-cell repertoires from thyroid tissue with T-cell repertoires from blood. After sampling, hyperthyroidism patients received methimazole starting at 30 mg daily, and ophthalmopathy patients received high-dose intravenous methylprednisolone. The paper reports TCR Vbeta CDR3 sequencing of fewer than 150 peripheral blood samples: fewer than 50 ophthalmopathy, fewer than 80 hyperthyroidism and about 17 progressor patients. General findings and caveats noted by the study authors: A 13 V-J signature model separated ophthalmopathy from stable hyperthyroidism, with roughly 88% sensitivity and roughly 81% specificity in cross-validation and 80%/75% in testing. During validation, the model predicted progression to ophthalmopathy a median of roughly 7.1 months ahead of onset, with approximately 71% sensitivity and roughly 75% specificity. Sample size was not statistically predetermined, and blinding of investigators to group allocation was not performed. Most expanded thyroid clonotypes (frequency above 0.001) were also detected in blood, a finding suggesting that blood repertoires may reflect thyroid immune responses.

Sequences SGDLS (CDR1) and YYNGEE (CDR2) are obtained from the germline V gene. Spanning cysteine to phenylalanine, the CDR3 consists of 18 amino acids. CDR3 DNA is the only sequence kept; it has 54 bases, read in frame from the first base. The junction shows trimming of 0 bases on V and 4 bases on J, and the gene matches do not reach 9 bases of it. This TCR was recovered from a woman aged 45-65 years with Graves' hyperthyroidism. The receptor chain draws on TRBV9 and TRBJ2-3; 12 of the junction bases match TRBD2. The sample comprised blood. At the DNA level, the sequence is TGTGCCAGCAGCGTAGAGGCTAGCGGGGGGGCCGGGGCAGATACGCAGTATTTT. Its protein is CASSVEASGGAGADTQYF.